A single sample is the source of the 27 T cell receptor beta chains below, sequenced in a study of cytomegalovirus exposure and HLA in healthy donors. Use of 60 Vbeta and 13 Jbeta primers characterized the PCR. The table came from immunoSEQ multiplex PCR; TCRdb's copy has only in-frame clones and leaves some out. This table has around 200,000 clones, around 84% appearing once. Sequencing used PBMCs. These receptors came from a girl aged 2 to 9 in good health and CMV-seropositive.

The chain recombines TRBV28 with TRBJ2-7; 7 nucleotides line up with TRBD1. Germline V lookup: CDR1 MDHEN, CDR2 SYDVKM. V shed 6 bases and J 0 bases; nucleotides not matched to a gene: 8. The CDR3 runs 15 residues. As DNA, the CDR3 is TGTGCCAGCAGCCCAGAGACAGGGCGCTCCTACGAGCAGTACTTC. Encoded protein: CASSPETGRSYEQYF.

In DNA form, the CDR3 reads TGCGCCAGCAGCCATTTCCCGACAGGGGTCTACTATGGCTACACCTTC. The encoded protein is CASSHFPTGVYYGYTF. The chain has TRBV4-1 and TRBJ1-2; 8 bases fit TRBD1. Per germline, CDR1 MGHRA and CDR2 YSYEKL. J was trimmed by 3 bases and V by 3 bases; bases with no gene match: 9. The CDR3 is made up of 16 amino acids.

The chain combines TRBV6-6 with TRBJ2-1; no clear D gene. V lost 0 bases, J lost 6 bases, and 9 bases lay in between. The CDR3 has 14 amino acids. Germline CDR1 and CDR2: MNHNY and SVGAGI (reference sequence). CDR3 amino acids: CASSYSRGSNEQFF. DNA for the CDR3: TGTGCCAGCAGTTACTCGAGAGGCTCCAATGAGCAGTTCTTC.

The chain is built from TRBV29-1 and TRBJ2-1, with 7 bases lining up with TRBD1. In germline, CDR1 is SQVTM, CDR2 ANQGSEA. The CDR3 loop spans 14 amino acids. V shed 4 bases, J shed 10 bases, and the junction held 13 bases outside the gene matches. The CDR3 nucleotides are TGCAGCGTTGGACCGGGACAGCCATGGGTGGAGCAGTTCTTC. Translated, it gives CSVGPGQPWVEQFF.

CDR3 DNA: TGCGCCAGCAGTGCGTCCAGGGGGAGTACTGAAGCTTTCTTT. Amino acids: CASSASRGSTEAFF. V is TRBV10-2 and J is TRBJ1-1, with 7 bases aligning to TRBD1. CDR1 and CDR2 from the germline V gene are WSHSY and SAAADI. Trimming took 4 bases from V and 5 from J; bases not matched to a gene: 7. The CDR3 has 14 amino acids.

The V gene is TRBV12-5, the J gene TRBJ2-1, with TRBD2 matching over 8 bases. Trimming took 9 bases from V and 4 from J; bases not matched to a gene: 5. The CDR3 runs to 13 residues. Germline-derived CDR1 and CDR2 are LGHNT and FRNRAP. CDR3 nucleotides: TGTGCTAGCGATAGCGGGAAATACAATGAGCAGTTCTTC. Translation gives CASDSGKYNEQFF. The full variable domain, completed using reference TRBV12-5 and TRBJ2-1, is DARVTQTPRHKVTEMGQEVTMRCQPILGHNTVFWYRQTMMQGLELLAYFRNRAPLDDSGMPKDRFSAEMPDATLATLKIQPSEPRDSAVYFCASDSGKYNEQFFGPGTRLTVL.

The gene calls are TRBV6-5 and TRBJ2-3; no definite D call. The CDR3 totals 15 residues. The germline V gene encodes CDR1 MNHEY and CDR2 SVGAGI. Deletions cut 4 bases from V and 0 bases from J, with 11 bases between. Here the CDR3 DNA reads TGTGCCAGCAGTTCCACAGCAACTAGCACAGATACGCAGTATTTT. This gives the protein CASSSTATSTDTQYF.

V usage is TRBV2 and J usage is TRBJ2-7, with D unresolved. The V end lost 3 bases, the J end lost 6 bases, and 18 bases lay between the germline ends. Germline CDR1 SNHLY, CDR2 FYNNEI. The CDR3 is 15 residues long. CDR3 sequence reads: CASSDILYPGGEQYF. In DNA, the CDR3 is TGTGCCAGCAGTGATATCCTCTATCCTGGTGGCGAGCAGTACTTC.

In its sample, this clone was seen once. The chain carries TRBV11-3 and TRBJ1-1; D is possibly TRBD1 (6 bases). Trimming stripped 8 bases from V and 1 base from J, with 17 bases between. Per germline, CDR1 SGHNT and CDR2 YENEEA. The CDR3 length is 15 residues. The CDR3 loop is CASANGGGENTEAFF. CDR3 in DNA: TGTGCCAGCGCCAACGGCGGGGGCGAGAACACTGAAGCTTTCTTT.

CDR3 sequence: CASSESVYTDTQYF. CDR3 DNA sequence: TGTGCCAGCAGTGAAAGCGTCTACACAGATACGCAGTATTTT. The V gene is TRBV25-1, the J gene TRBJ2-3; D remains unclear. The CDR3 totals 14 residues. Trimming cost V 2 bases and J 2 bases, with 8 bases left between them. Germline V gives CDR1 MGHDK, CDR2 SYGVNS. Full variable domain (remainder filled in from reference TRBV25-1 and TRBJ2-3): EADIYQTPRYLVIGTGKKITLECSQTMGHDKMYWYQQDPGMELHLIHYSYGVNSTEKGDLSSESTVSRIRTEHFPLTLESARPSHTSQYLCASSESVYTDTQYFGPGTRLTVL.

The CDR3 reads CASSEDSGSGNTIYF. The DNA of the CDR3 is TGTGCCAGCTCCGAGGACAGTGGCTCTGGAAACACCATATATTTT. This rearrangement joins TRBV18 to TRBJ1-3; D may be TRBD1 (6 bases). The CDR3 sequence is 15 residues long. V lost 6 bases, J lost 0 bases, and 12 bases lay in between. Germline CDR1 and CDR2: KGHSH and LQKENI.

Regarding this clone: A junction boundary mismatches the germline segment, possibly from a read error. This rearrangement joins TRBV27 to TRBJ1-1; 10 bases agree with TRBD1. CDR3 length equals 17 residues. CDR1 and CDR2 from the germline V gene are MNHEY and SMNVEV (reference sequence). The CDR3 DNA reads as TGTGCCAGCAGCCCGACAGGGGGCGGATATTTGAAAACTGAAGCTTTCTTT. Residues: CASSPTGGGYLKTEAFF.

The chain has TRBV15 and TRBJ2-3; 8 positions agree with TRBD1. This CDR3 spans 15 amino acids. V dropped 2 bases and J dropped 3; count of bases not matched to a gene: 4. Germline-derived CDR1 and CDR2 are LNHNV and YYDKDF (reference sequence). The CDR3 loop reads CATSRFGQGTDTQYF. The CDR3 DNA is TGTGCCACCAGCAGATTCGGACAGGGAACAGATACGCAGTATTTT.

The rearrangement joins TRBV15 to TRBJ1-3, with D uncertain. The CDR3 length is 16 residues. Germline V gives CDR1 LNHNV, CDR2 YYDKDF (reference sequence). V lost 2 bases and J 0 bases, leaving 11 bases between the germline ends. As DNA, the CDR3 is TGTGCCACCAGCAGAACCGGGATCGTCTCTGGAAACACCATATATTTT. Translating gives CATSRTGIVSGNTIYF.

CDR3 DNA: TGTGCCAGCAGTCCCCCCTCCAGGGGGCGGTCGTATGGCTACACCTTC. This encodes CASSPPSRGRSYGYTF. The chain carries TRBV28 and TRBJ1-2; 8 nucleotides line up with TRBD1. The germline CDR1 and CDR2 sequences are MDHEN and SYDVKM. Unmatched junction bases numbered 13, after V lost 5 bases and J lost 5 bases. There are 16 residues in the CDR3.

This sequence joins TRBV27 and TRBJ2-3, with 9 bases lining up with TRBD1. The CDR3 spans 18 residues. With V trimmed by 3 bases and J by 3 bases, 13 bases remained unmatched. The germline V gene has CDR1 MNHEY and CDR2 SMNVEV (reference sequence). The CDR3 DNA reads TGTGCCAGCAGTTTTAGATCCTTTACAGGGGGCGAAACAGATACGCAGTATTTT. As protein: CASSFRSFTGGETDTQYF.

The CDR3 coding sequence is TGTGCCAGCAGCCCAAGGACAGGGGGCTGCGGAGCTTTCTTT. This translates into CASSPRTGGCGAFF. This chain connects TRBV7-8 to TRBJ1-1, with 11 bases lining up with TRBD1. This CDR3 has 14 amino acids. The V gene's germline CDR1 is SGHVS and CDR2 FQNEAQ. V dropped 5 bases and J dropped 10; count of bases not matched to a gene: 9.

This sequence joins TRBV9 and TRBJ2-1; D might be TRBD2 (6 bases). Germline CDR1 and CDR2: SGDLS and YYNGEE. This CDR3 is built from 13 residues. Deletions cut 0 bases from V and 10 bases from J, with 11 bases between. CDR3 DNA: TGTGCCAGCAGCGTAGGAGTGCGGGACGAGCAGTTCTTC. Protein sequence: CASSVGVRDEQFF.

V usage is TRBV5-1 and J usage is TRBJ2-2; 10 bases line up with TRBD1. Per the germline V gene, CDR1 is SGHRS and CDR2 is YFSETQ. With 5 bases clipped from V and 5 bases from J, the junction kept 6 bases outside the gene matches. The CDR3 is made up of 15 amino acids. The CDR3, as DNA: TGCGCCAGCAGATCCCGGACAGGGGGGACCGGGGAGCTGTTTTTT. It is translated as CASRSRTGGTGELFF.

The V and J genes are TRBV6-1 and TRBJ1-4; the D gene is possibly TRBD1 (5 bases). The V end was cut by 0 bases, the J end by 3 bases, with 8 bases between. Germline V gives CDR1 MNHNS, CDR2 SASEGT. The CDR3 contains 15 residues. In DNA, the CDR3 is TGTGCCAGCAGTGAAGCGCGGACACCTAATGAAAAACTGTTTTTT. Translated: CASSEARTPNEKLFF.

This clone has only a few counts. The gene calls are TRBV2 and TRBJ1-1, with a weak D call TRBD1 (6 bases). The CDR3 runs to 14 residues. V was cut by 3 bases and J by 4 bases, with 12 bases left in between. The germline V gene encodes CDR1 SNHLY and CDR2 FYNNEI. CDR3 in amino acids: CASSEYREGTEAFF. The DNA of the CDR3 is TGTGCCAGCAGTGAGTACAGGGAGGGCACTGAAGCTTTCTTT. The complete variable domain, with remaining parts taken from reference TRBV2 and TRBJ1-1, reads EPEVTQTPSHQVTQMGQEVILRCVPISNHLYFYWYRQILGQKVEFLVSFYNNEISEKSEIFDDQFSVERPDGSNFTLKIRSTKLEDSAMYFCASSEYREGTEAFFGQGTRLTVV.

The rearrangement links TRBV2 to TRBJ1-5; tentative D call: TRBD1 (6 bases). The length of the CDR3 is 15 residues. The V gene lost 7 bases and the J gene lost 0 bases, with 13 bases spanning the gap. Germline loops: CDR1 SNHLY, CDR2 FYNNEI. The CDR3 reads CASTRDTYSNQPQHF. DNA for the CDR3: TGTGCCAGCACACGGGACACGTATAGCAATCAGCCCCAGCATTTT. Drawing the rest from reference TRBV2 and TRBJ1-5, the complete variable domain is EPEVTQTPSHQVTQMGQEVILRCVPISNHLYFYWYRQILGQKVEFLVSFYNNEISEKSEIFDDQFSVERPDGSNFTLKIRSTKLEDSAMYFCASTRDTYSNQPQHFGDGTRLSIL.

The chain joins TRBV5-1 to TRBJ2-1; 8 bases map to TRBD2. The CDR3 runs to 14 residues. V lost 0 bases to trimming and J lost 7 bases; unmatched junction nucleotides: 3. Germline assignment: CDR1 SGHRS and CDR2 YFSETQ. The CDR3 reads CASSLAGGVNEQFF. In DNA form, the CDR3 reads TGCGCCAGCAGCTTGGCGGGGGGGGTGAATGAGCAGTTCTTC.

The CDR3 is CASSLDLGLAGVGGNIQYF. DNA for the CDR3: TGTGCCAGCAGCTTAGATCTTGGGCTAGCGGGGGTGGGAGGAAACATTCAGTACTTC. V and J are TRBV7-9 and TRBJ2-4; 10 positions agree with TRBD2. V lost 1 base and J lost 6; bases outside the gene matches: 15. CDR3 size: 19 residues. Germline V gives CDR1 SEHNR, CDR2 FQNEAQ (reference sequence).

V usage is TRBV15 and J usage is TRBJ2-2, with 9 bases fitting TRBD2. The V and J ends lost 3 bases and 6 bases, in that order; junction bases with no gene match: 5. Germline values: CDR1 LNHNV, CDR2 YYDKDF (reference sequence). The CDR3 loop spans 15 amino acids. The CDR3 here is CATSRAAGGAGELFF. In DNA, the CDR3 is TGTGCCACCAGCAGGGCCGCGGGGGGGGCCGGGGAGCTGTTTTTT.

The rearrangement links TRBV6-5 to TRBJ2-3; D ambiguous. The ends were cut back, 2 bases at V and 3 bases at J, with 6 bases in the middle. The CDR3 extends over 13 amino acids. Germline V gene data show CDR1 as MNHEY and CDR2 as SVGAGI. The CDR3 spells CASSYTRTDTQYF. CDR3 DNA sequence: TGTGCCAGCAGTTACACTCGGACAGATACGCAGTATTTT.

The chain has TRBV9 and TRBJ2-3, with D perhaps matching TRBD2 (5 bases). Trimming took off 4 bases at V and 6 bases at J, with 15 bases between the two ends. This CDR3 contains 14 residues. Germline V gives CDR1 SGDLS, CDR2 YYNGEE. CDR3 nucleotide sequence: TGTGCCAGCAGCTCCCGGACTGGGCAGGATACGCAGTATTTT. Protein sequence: CASSSRTGQDTQYF.